Following are 5 T cell receptor beta chains from one sample sequenced in a study of control samples from healthy donors and cancer patients. Sequencing was performed with immunoSEQ multiplex PCR; in TCRdb, only in-frame clones are kept and a portion is missing. Among a few hundred thousand clones listed, about nine tenths were seen once. The sequenced sample consisted of PBMCs. The receptors here all came from a middle-aged man with head and neck cancer.

This rearrangement joins TRBV28 to TRBJ1-2; the D is unclear. Germline V lookup: CDR1 MDHEN, CDR2 SYDVKM. CDR3 length equals 12 residues. The V gene lost 5 bases and the J gene lost 4 bases, with 8 bases spanning the gap. The CDR3 region has the DNA TGTGCCAGCAGTACTTGGGGCTATGGCTACACCTTC. Translating it yields CASSTWGYGYTF.

The chain uses TRBV4-2 and TRBJ2-3; 8 bases agree with TRBD2. Per the germline V gene, CDR1 is LGHNA and CDR2 is YNFKEQ. V trimming: 5 bases; J trimming: 8 bases; junction bases outside the gene matches: 12. The CDR3 consists of 15 residues. For the CDR3, the DNA is TGTGCCAGCAGCTCGGGGGGGACGGGAGTCAGTACGCAGTATTTT. Translation: CASSSGGTGVSTQYF.

The J gene is TRBJ1-1, the V gene TRBV6-1; D is ambiguous. Germline lookup yields CDR1 MNHNS and CDR2 SASEGT. The V end lost 0 bases, the J end lost 1 base, and 3 bases lay between the germline ends. The CDR3 covers 13 residues. As DNA, the CDR3 is TGTGCCAGCAGTGAAGCTGCGAACACTGAAGCTTTCTTT. Translation: CASSEAANTEAFF.

V is TRBV19 and J is TRBJ2-5; D unresolved. Germline assignment: CDR1 LNHDA and CDR2 SQIVND (reference sequence). This CDR3 region has 13 residues. The V gene lost 2 bases and the J gene lost 2 bases, with 6 bases spanning the gap. CDR3 DNA: TGTGCCAGTAGTATAAACGGGCAAGAGACCCAGTACTTC. Translation: CASSINGQETQYF.

The chain joins TRBV25-1 to TRBJ1-1, with 7 positions matching TRBD1. The trim removed 7 bases at V and 6 bases at J, leaving 11 bases unmatched. CDR3 size: 14 residues. Per the germline V gene, CDR1 is MGHDK and CDR2 is SYGVNS. The CDR3 region has the DNA TGTGCCAGCACCAACTCGGGAGGGGGCCCTGAAGCTTTCTTT. This codes for CASTNSGGGPEAFF.